The 31 T cell receptor beta chains below were found in one sample sequenced in a study of blood T cell repertoires in COVID-19. Assay: immunoSEQ multiplex PCR; the TCRdb copy retains only in-frame clones and omits some. The sample consists of roughly 30,000 clones, about 93% of them appearing once. Sample: peripheral blood. The receptors were sampled from a human donor in a cohort sampled during active COVID-19.

This chain connects TRBV27 to TRBJ2-3; 8 nucleotides line up with TRBD2. V lost 0 bases to trimming and J lost 6 bases; unmatched junction nucleotides: 11. The germline gives CDR1 MNHEY, CDR2 SMNVEV (reference sequence). The length of the CDR3 is 17 residues. CDR3 sequence reads: CASSLSWLAGARDTQYF. As DNA, the CDR3 is TGTGCCAGCAGTTTATCGTGGCTAGCGGGTGCACGGGATACGCAGTATTTT.

The chain carries TRBV11-2 and TRBJ1-1; 7 positions match TRBD1. The germline gives CDR1 SGHAT, CDR2 FQNNGV. J was trimmed by 1 base and V by 3 bases; bases with no gene match: 5. This CDR3 is built from 15 residues. CDR3 amino acids: CASSFGDRENTEAFF. For the CDR3, the DNA is TGTGCCAGCAGCTTCGGGGACAGAGAGAACACTGAAGCTTTCTTT.

The V call is TRBV4-1, the J call TRBJ1-2; D is uncertain. CDR1 and CDR2 from the germline V gene are MGHRA and YSYEKL. CDR3 length: 11 amino acids. V shed 0 bases and J shed 8 bases, with 4 bases lying between them. This chain's CDR3 is CASSQDQGYTF. The CDR3 DNA follows: TGCGCCAGCAGCCAAGACCAGGGCTACACCTTC.

The chain carries TRBV6-6 and TRBJ2-7; 10 nucleotides align to TRBD2. The J segment lost 1 base and the V segment lost 4 bases, leaving 7 bases of the junction unmatched. Germline CDR1 and CDR2: MNHNY and SVGAGI (reference sequence). CDR3 length: 16 amino acids. The DNA for the CDR3 is TGTGCCAGCAGTTTTGAAAAGCGGGGGGGATCCTACGAGCAGTACTTC. It translates to CASSFEKRGGSYEQYF.

This clone was recorded once. This chain joins TRBV4-1 and TRBJ2-5; the match to TRBD1 covers 8 bases. The CDR3 loop spans 15 amino acids. J was trimmed by 5 bases and V by 0 bases; bases with no gene match: 5. In germline, CDR1 is MGHRA, CDR2 YSYEKL. The CDR3 loop reads CASSQEDRAGETQYF. Written as DNA, the CDR3 is TGCGCCAGCAGCCAAGAGGACAGGGCAGGCGAGACCCAGTACTTC.

This rearrangement joins TRBV12-3 or TRBV12-4 to TRBJ1-5; 8 nucleotides line up with TRBD1. V shed 8 bases and J 3 bases; nucleotides not matched to a gene: 3. The CDR3 contains 13 residues. As DNA, the CDR3 is TGTGCCAGCGTGACAGGGGTCAATCAGCCCCAGCATTTT. Amino acids: CASVTGVNQPQHF.

This chain connects TRBV28 to TRBJ2-3; D remains unclear. V shed 1 base and J shed 2 bases, with 16 bases lying between them. Germline V gene data show CDR1 as MDHEN and CDR2 as SYDVKM. The CDR3 runs 17 residues. CDR3 residues: CASSLLASLPFTDTQYF. The CDR3 nucleotides are TGTGCCAGCAGTTTATTGGCCTCCCTCCCGTTCACAGATACGCAGTATTTT.

The chain is built from TRBV5-1 and TRBJ1-1; no reliable D call. This CDR3 has 15 amino acids. V lost 2 bases, J lost 0 bases, and 11 bases lay in between. From germline, CDR1 is SGHRS and CDR2 YFSETQ. The CDR3 bases are TGCGCCAGCAGCTTCGGTGATTACTTGAACACTGAAGCTTTCTTT. It codes for CASSFGDYLNTEAFF.

The gene calls are TRBV2 and TRBJ2-1, with D maybe TRBD1 (6 bases). Germline V CDR1 and CDR2: SNHLY, FYNNEI. There are 14 residues in the CDR3. The germline V and J ends were trimmed by 4 bases and 5 bases, with 12 bases remaining between them. The CDR3 loop is CASSGFRGHNEQFF. CDR3 nucleotides: TGTGCCAGCAGTGGCTTCAGGGGCCACAATGAGCAGTTCTTC.

The V gene is TRBV7-6, the J gene TRBJ1-5; weak D call: TRBD1 (6 bases). The CDR3 spans 15 residues. In germline, CDR1 is SGHVS, CDR2 FNYEAQ. V was cut by 5 bases and J by 7 bases, with 18 bases left in between. CDR3 protein: CASSRGGVGYQPQHF. In nucleotides, the CDR3 is TGTGCCAGCAGCAGAGGGGGGGTAGGGTACCAGCCCCAGCATTTT.

This clone turned up a few times. The rearrangement links TRBV4-2 to TRBJ1-5; no firm D call. V dropped 0 bases and J dropped 9 bases, with 9 bases sitting between them. Germline loops: CDR1 LGHNA, CDR2 YNFKEQ. CDR3 length: 13 amino acids. The chain's CDR3 is CASSQDRFGPQHF. In DNA form, the CDR3 reads TGTGCCAGCAGCCAAGACAGGTTCGGGCCCCAGCATTTT.

The rearrangement joins TRBV5-5 to TRBJ2-4, with a weak D call TRBD1 (5 bases). Trimming removed 2 bases at V and 7 bases at J, with 16 bases between. This CDR3 is built from 15 residues. The V gene's germline CDR1 is SGHKS and CDR2 YYEKEE (reference sequence). Here the CDR3 DNA reads TGTGCCAGCAGCTTACCGACAGTCATGGGGAACATTCAGTACTTC. It is translated as CASSLPTVMGNIQYF.

V gene TRBV11-3 combines with J gene TRBJ2-3, with TRBD1 identical over 9 bases. V trimming: 1 base; J trimming: 0 bases; junction bases outside the gene matches: 2. From germline, CDR1 is SGHNT and CDR2 YENEEA. The CDR3 has 16 residues. The CDR3 DNA is TGTGCCAGCAGCTTAGGACAGGGGGGGAGCACAGATACGCAGTATTTT. This sequence encodes CASSLGQGGSTDTQYF.

The chain joins TRBV19 to TRBJ2-5; D unresolved. V was cut by 7 bases and J by 1 base, with 7 bases left in between. CDR1 is LNHDA, CDR2 SQIVND, per germline (reference sequence). CDR3 length: 12 residues. The CDR3 loop is CASIGAQETQYF. CDR3 coding DNA: TGTGCCAGTATTGGAGCCCAAGAGACCCAGTACTTC.

The rearrangement links TRBV19 to TRBJ2-7; 9 bases align to TRBD1. This CDR3 spans 14 amino acids. The germline gives CDR1 LNHDA, CDR2 SQIVND (reference sequence). V shed 4 bases and J 5 bases; nucleotides not matched to a gene: 6. The CDR3 bases are TGTGCCAGTAGTAAGACAGGGGGAGTGGACGAGCAGTACTTC. Translation gives CASSKTGGVDEQYF.

This chain joins TRBV11-3 and TRBJ1-5; possibly TRBD1 for D (6 bases). The CDR3 extends over 18 amino acids. V was shortened by 0 bases and J by 3 bases, with 18 bases between the two germline ends. The germline V gene encodes CDR1 SGHNT and CDR2 YENEEA. CDR3 nucleotides: TGTGCCAGCAGCTTAGAAGGGGGGGGGACGCCCTACAATCAGCCCCAGCATTTT. This gives the protein CASSLEGGGTPYNQPQHF.

The chain is built from TRBV9 and TRBJ2-2, with a weak D call TRBD2 (5 bases). Germline V gives CDR1 SGDLS, CDR2 YYNGEE. The V end was cut by 4 bases, the J end by 5 bases, with 21 bases between. CDR3 size: 17 residues. The CDR3 loop reads CASSSPKRSPGTGELFF. In nucleotides, the CDR3 is TGTGCCAGCAGCTCCCCTAAGAGGTCACCGGGGACCGGGGAGCTGTTTTTT.

The V and J genes are TRBV7-9 and TRBJ2-3; possibly TRBD2 for D (7 bases). The V end was cut by 1 base, the J end by 4 bases, with 9 bases between. Germline V gene data show CDR1 as SEHNR and CDR2 as FQNEAQ (reference sequence). This CDR3 contains 14 residues. CDR3 bases: TGTGCCAGCAGCTTAGACGGGGGGCCAGATACGCAGTATTTT. The encoded protein is CASSLDGGPDTQYF.

This clone has more than one count but fewer than ten. V and J are TRBV10-1 and TRBJ2-7, with TRBD2 matching over 15 bases. CDR3 size: 18 residues. Trimming cost V 6 bases and J 2 bases; bases outside gene matches: 11. The germline V gene has CDR1 WNHNN and CDR2 SYGVQD (reference sequence). As DNA, the CDR3 is TGCGCCAGCAGACCGGGACTAGCGGGGGGTTCGGCGGCCTACGAGCAGTACTTC. This translates into CASRPGLAGGSAAYEQYF.

This chain joins TRBV18 and TRBJ2-3; no reliable D call. V lost 0 bases to trimming and J lost 3 bases, with 19 bases between them. Germline loops: CDR1 KGHSH, CDR2 LQKENI. This CDR3 has 18 amino acids. The CDR3 nucleotides are TGTGCCAGCTCACCACCGGGCAGTACCCGAATTTTGACAGATACGCAGTATTTT. Translating it yields CASSPPGSTRILTDTQYF.

This rearrangement joins TRBV18 to TRBJ2-3; a possible D gene is TRBD1 (5 bases). The V gene's germline CDR1 is KGHSH and CDR2 LQKENI. V shed 0 bases and J shed 4 bases, with 8 bases lying between them. The CDR3 is 14 residues long. This CDR3 reads CASSPPDNSDTQYF. The DNA of the CDR3 is TGTGCCAGCTCACCACCGGACAACTCAGATACGCAGTATTTT.

This clone was detected once. This chain uses TRBV19 with TRBJ1-2; possible D gene TRBD1, 6 bases. With 5 bases removed from V and 4 bases from J, the gap between germline ends came to 26 bases. This CDR3 region has 18 residues. Germline CDR1 LNHDA, CDR2 SQIVND (reference sequence). CDR3 sequence: CASSVDLGAGLPSYGYTF. The CDR3 DNA follows: TGTGCCAGTAGTGTGGACTTGGGGGCAGGTCTCCCTAGCTATGGCTACACCTTC.

The chain has TRBV10-3 and TRBJ2-7, with D tentatively TRBD2 (6 bases). This CDR3 has 15 residues. CDR1 and CDR2 from the germline V gene are ENHRY and SYGVKD. V lost 0 bases to trimming and J lost 3 bases, with 12 bases between them. CDR3 in amino acids: CAISESSSGYYEQYF. DNA for the CDR3: TGTGCCATCAGTGAGTCGAGTAGCGGTTACTACGAGCAGTACTTC.

This chain connects TRBV18 to TRBJ1-2, with a weak D call TRBD1 (6 bases). The CDR3 totals 15 residues. V shed 5 bases and J shed 0 bases, with 13 bases lying between them. The germline V gene encodes CDR1 KGHSH and CDR2 LQKENI. The CDR3 sequence is CASSFRDTSNYGYTF. As DNA, the CDR3 is TGTGCCAGCTCATTCCGGGACACCTCTAACTATGGCTACACCTTC.

The gene calls are TRBV30 and TRBJ2-3, with a weak D call TRBD2 (5 bases). The CDR3 has 14 amino acids. Germline CDR1 reads GTSNPN; CDR2 reads SVGIG (reference sequence). The V end lost 8 bases, the J end lost 0 bases, and 15 bases lay between the germline ends. CDR3 nucleotide sequence: TGTGCCCGAAGCGGTGACTTTAGCACAGATACGCAGTATTTT. This translates into CARSGDFSTDTQYF.

The chain employs TRBV27 and TRBJ1-1; TRBD1 might be the D (5 bases). V shed 6 bases and J shed 0 bases, with 14 bases lying between them. CDR1 and CDR2 from the germline V gene are MNHEY and SMNVEV (reference sequence). The CDR3 is 15 residues long. For the CDR3, the DNA is TGTGCCAGCAGCCGAGGCGAGACAGTGAACACTGAAGCTTTCTTT. The encoded protein is CASSRGETVNTEAFF.

The chain employs TRBV24-1 and TRBJ2-6; D may be TRBD2 (5 bases). Germline lookup yields CDR1 KGHDR and CDR2 SFDVKD. The CDR3 covers 14 residues. Trimming took 4 bases from V and 3 from J, leaving 6 bases between them. CDR3 nucleotides: TGTGCCACCAGTGAAGGACTTGGGGCCAACGTCCTGACTTTC. As protein: CATSEGLGANVLTF.

The rearrangement links TRBV5-5 to TRBJ2-1, with TRBD2 matching 10 bases. Germline V gene sequence: CDR1 SGHKS, CDR2 YYEKEE (reference sequence). CDR3 length equals 17 residues. V dropped 0 bases and J dropped 4; count of bases not matched to a gene: 7. The CDR3 coding sequence is TGTGCCAGCAGCTTGGTCTATGGACTAGCGGCGTACAATGAGCAGTTCTTC. Residues: CASSLVYGLAAYNEQFF.

The V and J genes are TRBV6-4 and TRBJ1-6; D remains unclear. CDR1 and CDR2 from the germline V gene are MRHNA and SNTAGT. The CDR3 length is 16 residues. V shed 0 bases and J shed 8 bases, with 14 bases lying between them. CDR3 amino acids: CASSDSPGSGDSPLHF. Written as DNA, the CDR3 is TGTGCCAGCAGTGACTCCCCGGGAAGCGGGGATTCACCCCTCCACTTT.

The chain combines TRBV2 with TRBJ1-6; TRBD1 agrees at 9 bases. Germline CDR1 reads SNHLY; CDR2 reads FYNNEI. The CDR3 has 15 amino acids. The ends lost 4 bases at V and 8 bases at J; junction bases unmatched: 6. This CDR3 is CASSGDRESYSPLHF. In DNA form, the CDR3 reads TGTGCCAGCAGTGGGGACAGGGAGTCATATTCACCCCTCCACTTT.

The CDR3 loop reads CASSAGTAYEQYF. In nucleotides, the CDR3 is TGCGCCAGCAGTGCGGGGACCGCCTACGAGCAGTACTTC. The chain recombines TRBV23-1 with TRBJ2-7; weak D call: TRBD2 (6 bases). TRBV23-1 is an ORF, and what it does is uncertain. This CDR3 spans 13 amino acids. The V and J ends lost 5 bases and 2 bases respectively, with 10 bases between them.